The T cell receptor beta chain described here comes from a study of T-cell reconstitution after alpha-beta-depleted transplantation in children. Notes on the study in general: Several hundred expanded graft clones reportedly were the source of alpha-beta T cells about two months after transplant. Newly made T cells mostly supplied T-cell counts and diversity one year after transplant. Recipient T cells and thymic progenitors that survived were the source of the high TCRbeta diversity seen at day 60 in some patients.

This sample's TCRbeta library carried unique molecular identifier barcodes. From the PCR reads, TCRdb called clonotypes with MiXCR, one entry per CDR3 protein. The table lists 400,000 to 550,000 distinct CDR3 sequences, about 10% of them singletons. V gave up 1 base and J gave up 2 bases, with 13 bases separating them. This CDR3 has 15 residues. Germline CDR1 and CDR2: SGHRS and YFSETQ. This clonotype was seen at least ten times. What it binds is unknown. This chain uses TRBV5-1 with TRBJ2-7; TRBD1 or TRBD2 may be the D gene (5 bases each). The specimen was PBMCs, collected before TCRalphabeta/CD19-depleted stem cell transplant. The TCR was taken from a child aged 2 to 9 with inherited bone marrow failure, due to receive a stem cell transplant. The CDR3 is CASSLSRGRTYEQYF. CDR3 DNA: TGCGCCAGCAGCTTGAGTAGGGGACGGACCTACGAGCAGTACTTC.